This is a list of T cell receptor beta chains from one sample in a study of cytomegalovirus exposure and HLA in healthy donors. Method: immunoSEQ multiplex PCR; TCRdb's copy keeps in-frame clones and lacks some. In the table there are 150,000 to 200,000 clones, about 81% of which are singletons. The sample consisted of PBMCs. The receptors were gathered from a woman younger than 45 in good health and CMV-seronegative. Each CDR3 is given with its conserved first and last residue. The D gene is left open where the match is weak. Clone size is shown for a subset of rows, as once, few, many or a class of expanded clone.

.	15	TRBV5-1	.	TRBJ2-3	TGCGCCAGCAGCTTTGGGGGGGCGAGCACAGATACGCAGTATTTT	CASSFGGASTDTQYF
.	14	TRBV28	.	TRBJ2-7	TGTGCCAGCAGTGAATTACAGGGTCCGAGCGAGCAGTACTTC	CASSELQGPSEQYF
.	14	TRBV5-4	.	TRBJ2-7	TGTGCCAGCAGCTTGGACAGGTGGGCCTACGAGCAGTACTTC	CASSLDRWAYEQYF
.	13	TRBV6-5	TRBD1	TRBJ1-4	TGTGCCAGCAGAACAGGGGGCGGAGAAAAACTGTTTTTT	CASRTGGGEKLFF
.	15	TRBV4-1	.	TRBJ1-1	TGCGCCAGCAGCCAAGATTGGGGGCGGAACACTGAAGCTTTCTTT	CASSQDWGRNTEAFF
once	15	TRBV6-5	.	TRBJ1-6	TGTGCCAGCAGTTACTCGGGGGGGCGTGATTCACCCCTCCACTTT	CASSYSGGRDSPLHF
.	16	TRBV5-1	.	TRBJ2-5	TGCGCCAGCAGCTTGGGGGGCTCCGGGAGCGGAGAGACCCAGTACTTC	CASSLGGSGSGETQYF
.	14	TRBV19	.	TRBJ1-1	TGTGCCAGTAGTATACTCAGGGCATCCTCTGAAGCTTTCTTT	CASSILRASSEAFF
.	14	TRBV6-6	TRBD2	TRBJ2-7	TGTGCCAGCAGTTACTCTCGGACTAGCGGGGAGCAGTACTTC	CASSYSRTSGEQYF
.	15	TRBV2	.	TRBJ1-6	TGTGCCAGCAGTGAAAGCTGGGCTGGAGGCTCACCCCTCCACTTT	CASSESWAGGSPLHF
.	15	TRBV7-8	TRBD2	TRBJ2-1	TGTGCCAGCAGCTATGAGCGGGGGGGCTCTTGGGAGCAGTTCTTC	CASSYERGGSWEQFF
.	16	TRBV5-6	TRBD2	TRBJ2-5	TGTGCCAGCACCATTGATGGGCTAGCGGGGTTAGGGACCCAGTACTTC	CASTIDGLAGLGTQYF
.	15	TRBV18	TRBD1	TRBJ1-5	TGTGCCAGCTCACCAGTAGAGGGGGCGGTTCAGCCCCAGCATTTT	CASSPVEGAVQPQHF
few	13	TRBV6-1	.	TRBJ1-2	TGTGCCAGCAGTGAATCAGACAGCTATGGCTACACCTTC	CASSESDSYGYTF
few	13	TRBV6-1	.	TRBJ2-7	TGTGCCAGCAGTGGTACAGGGCCTTACGAGCAGTACTTC	CASSGTGPYEQYF
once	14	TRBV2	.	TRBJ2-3	TGTGCCAGCACAGGGCAGGGTCTCACAGATACGCAGTATTTT	CASTGQGLTDTQYF
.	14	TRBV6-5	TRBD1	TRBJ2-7	TGTGCCAGCAGTTTCGGACAGGCAGGCTACGAGCAGTACTTC	CASSFGQAGYEQYF
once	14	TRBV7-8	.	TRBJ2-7	TGTGCCAGCAGCCGTAGTTCGTCCACCTACGAGCAGTACTTC	CASSRSSSTYEQYF
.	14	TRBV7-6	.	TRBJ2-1	TGTGCCAGCAGCTTAGATCCCAGCGGGAATGAGCAGTTCTTC	CASSLDPSGNEQFF
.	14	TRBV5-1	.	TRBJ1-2	TGCGCCAGCAGCTTGGCGGGGCCGGGGGAGGGCTACACCTTC	CASSLAGPGEGYTF
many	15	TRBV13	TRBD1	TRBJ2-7	TGTGCCAGCAGCTTAGAAGGGACAGACTCCTACGAGCAGTACTTC	CASSLEGTDSYEQYF
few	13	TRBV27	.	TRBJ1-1	TGTGCCAGCAGTCCCCGACAGAACACTGAAGCTTTCTTT	CASSPRQNTEAFF
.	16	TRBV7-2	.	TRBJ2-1	TGTGCCAGCAGCCCCCCGTCTTTGCGGGTTTACAATGAGCAGTTCTTC	CASSPPSLRVYNEQFF
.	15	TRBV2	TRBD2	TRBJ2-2	TGTGCCAGCAATAGCGGGGGGGCGGACACCGGGGAGCTGTTTTTT	CASNSGGADTGELFF
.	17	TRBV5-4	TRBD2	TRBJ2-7	TGTGCCAGCAGCTTGACTCGACTAGCGGGAGAACACTACGAGCAGTACTTC	CASSLTRLAGEHYEQYF
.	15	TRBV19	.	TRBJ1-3	TGTGCCAGTAGTCTTGCCGCGATATCTGGAAACACCATATATTTT	CASSLAAISGNTIYF
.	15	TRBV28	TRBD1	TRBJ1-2	TGTGCCAGCAGCGCAACCGGGACAGGGAACTATGGCTACACCTTC	CASSATGTGNYGYTF
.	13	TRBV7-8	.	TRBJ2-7	TGTGCCAGCAGCTTAGAGGGGTTCAACGAGCAGTACTTC	CASSLEGFNEQYF
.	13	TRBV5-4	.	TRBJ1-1	TGTGCCAGCAGCTTTCCGGGGAACACTGAAGCTTTCTTT	CASSFPGNTEAFF
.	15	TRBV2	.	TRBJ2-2	TGTGCCAGCCTCAGGGGCAGGACGAACACCGGGGAGCTGTTTTTT	CASLRGRTNTGELFF
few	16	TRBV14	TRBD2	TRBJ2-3	TGTGCCAGCAGCCTCCTAGCGGGAGGGTGGACAGATACGCAGTATTTT	CASSLLAGGWTDTQYF
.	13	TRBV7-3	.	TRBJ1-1	TGTGCCAGCAGCTTAATCCTATCCACTGAAGCTTTCTTT	CASSLILSTEAFF
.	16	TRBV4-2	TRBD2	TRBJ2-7	TGTGCCAGCAGCCAACCCGGGGGGGGTCGCTCCTACGAGCAGTACTTC	CASSQPGGGRSYEQYF
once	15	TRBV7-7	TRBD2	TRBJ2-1	TGTGCCAGCAGCTTAATAGCGGGGGCTAACAATGAGCAGTTCTTC	CASSLIAGANNEQFF
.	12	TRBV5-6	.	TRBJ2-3	TGTGCCAGCAGGGTGGGGCCAGATACGCAGTATTTT	CASRVGPDTQYF
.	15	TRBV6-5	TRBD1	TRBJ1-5	TGTGCCAGCAGTCAGCAGGGGGCTGGGGGTCAGCCCCAGCATTTT	CASSQQGAGGQPQHF
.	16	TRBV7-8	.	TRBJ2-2	TGTGCCAGCAGCGTCTTAGGCGGGGAGTCGACCGGGGAGCTGTTTTTT	CASSVLGGESTGELFF
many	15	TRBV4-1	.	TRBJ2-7	TGCGCCAGCAGCCTCGACGGGAGTAGTTGGTACGAGCAGTACTTC	CASSLDGSSWYEQYF
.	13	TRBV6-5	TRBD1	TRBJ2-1	TGTGCCACCCGACAGGGATCCTACAATGAGCAGTTCTTC	CATRQGSYNEQFF
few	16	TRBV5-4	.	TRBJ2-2	TGTGCCAGCAGCCCCCGCTTGGGGGGTGACACCGGGGAGCTGTTTTTT	CASSPRLGGDTGELFF